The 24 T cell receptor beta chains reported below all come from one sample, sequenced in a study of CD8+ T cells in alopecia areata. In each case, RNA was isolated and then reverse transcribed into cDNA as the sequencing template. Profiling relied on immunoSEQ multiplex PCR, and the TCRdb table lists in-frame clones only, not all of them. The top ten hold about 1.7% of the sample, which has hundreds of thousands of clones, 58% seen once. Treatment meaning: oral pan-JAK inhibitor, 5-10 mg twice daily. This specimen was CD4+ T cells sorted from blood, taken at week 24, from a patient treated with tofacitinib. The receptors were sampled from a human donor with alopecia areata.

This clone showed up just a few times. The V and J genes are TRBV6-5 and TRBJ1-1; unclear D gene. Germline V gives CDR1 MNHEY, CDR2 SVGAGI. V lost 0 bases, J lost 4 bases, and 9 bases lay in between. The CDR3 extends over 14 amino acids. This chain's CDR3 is CASSYSYRGTEAFF. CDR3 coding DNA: TGTGCCAGCAGTTACTCGTACCGGGGCACTGAAGCTTTCTTT.

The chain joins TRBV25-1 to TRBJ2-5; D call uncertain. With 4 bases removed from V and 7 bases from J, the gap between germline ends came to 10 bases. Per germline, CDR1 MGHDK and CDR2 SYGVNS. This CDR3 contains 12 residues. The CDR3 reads CASSADGPTQYF. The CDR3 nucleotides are TGTGCCAGCAGTGCGGACGGTCCGACCCAGTACTTC.

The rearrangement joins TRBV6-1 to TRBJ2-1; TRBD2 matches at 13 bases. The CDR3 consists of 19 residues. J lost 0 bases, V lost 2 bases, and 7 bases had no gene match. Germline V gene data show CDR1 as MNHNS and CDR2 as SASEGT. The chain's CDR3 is CASSEKGLAGLSSYNEQFF. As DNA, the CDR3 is TGTGCCAGCAGTGAAAAGGGACTAGCGGGGTTGAGCTCCTACAATGAGCAGTTCTTC.

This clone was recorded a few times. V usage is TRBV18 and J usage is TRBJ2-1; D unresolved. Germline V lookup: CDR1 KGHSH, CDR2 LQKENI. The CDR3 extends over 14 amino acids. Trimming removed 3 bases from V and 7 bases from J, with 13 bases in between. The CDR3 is CASSPTPTGNEQFF. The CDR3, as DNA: TGTGCCAGCTCACCGACGCCGACTGGGAATGAGCAGTTCTTC.

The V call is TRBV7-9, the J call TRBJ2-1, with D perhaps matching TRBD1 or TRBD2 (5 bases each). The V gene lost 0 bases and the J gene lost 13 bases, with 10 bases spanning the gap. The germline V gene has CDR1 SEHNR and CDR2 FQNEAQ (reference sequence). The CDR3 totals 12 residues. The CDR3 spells CASSLAGTGQFF. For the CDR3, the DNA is TGTGCCAGCAGCTTAGCGGGGACGGGACAGTTCTTC.

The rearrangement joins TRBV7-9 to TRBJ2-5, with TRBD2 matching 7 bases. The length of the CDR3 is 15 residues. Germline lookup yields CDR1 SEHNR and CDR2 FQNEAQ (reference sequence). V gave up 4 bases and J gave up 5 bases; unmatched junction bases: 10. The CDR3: CASSSGGAAPETQYF. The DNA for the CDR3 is TGTGCCAGCAGCTCGGGGGGTGCAGCACCGGAGACCCAGTACTTC.

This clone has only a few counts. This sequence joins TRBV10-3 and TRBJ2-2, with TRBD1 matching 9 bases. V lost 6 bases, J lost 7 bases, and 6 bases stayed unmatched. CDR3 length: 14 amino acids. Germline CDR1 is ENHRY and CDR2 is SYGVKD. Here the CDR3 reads CAIRGTGLDGELFF. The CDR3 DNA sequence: TGTGCCATCAGGGGGACAGGGTTGGACGGGGAGCTGTTTTTT.

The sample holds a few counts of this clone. Here the CDR3 DNA reads TGTGCCAGCAGCATGAGCTCCTATAATTCACCCCTCCACTTT. Translating gives CASSMSSYNSPLHF. The chain recombines TRBV25-1 with TRBJ1-6; the D is unclear. Germline V gene sequence: CDR1 MGHDK, CDR2 SYGVNS. V lost 6 bases to trimming and J lost 0 bases, with 6 bases between them. CDR3 size: 14 residues.

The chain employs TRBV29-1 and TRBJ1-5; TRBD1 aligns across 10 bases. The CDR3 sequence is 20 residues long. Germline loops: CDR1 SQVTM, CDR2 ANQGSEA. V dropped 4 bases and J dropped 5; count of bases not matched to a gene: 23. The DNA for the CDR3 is TGCAGCGTTGTCTGCTTTTGGGCCCTTGACAGGGGGCAAAGGGATCAGCCCCAGCATTTT. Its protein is CSVVCFWALDRGQRDQPQHF.

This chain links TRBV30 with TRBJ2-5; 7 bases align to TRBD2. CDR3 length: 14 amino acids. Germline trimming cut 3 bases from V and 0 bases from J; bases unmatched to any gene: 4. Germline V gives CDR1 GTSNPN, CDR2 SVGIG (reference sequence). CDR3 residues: CAWRRSGNQETQYF. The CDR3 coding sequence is TGTGCCTGGAGGCGGAGCGGGAACCAAGAGACCCAGTACTTC. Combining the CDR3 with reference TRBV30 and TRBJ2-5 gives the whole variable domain SQTIHQWPATLVQPVGSPLSLECTVEGTSNPNLYWYRQAAGRGLQLLFYSVGIGQISSEVPQNLSASRPQDRQFILSSKKLLLSDSGFYLCAWRRSGNQETQYFGPGTRLLVL.

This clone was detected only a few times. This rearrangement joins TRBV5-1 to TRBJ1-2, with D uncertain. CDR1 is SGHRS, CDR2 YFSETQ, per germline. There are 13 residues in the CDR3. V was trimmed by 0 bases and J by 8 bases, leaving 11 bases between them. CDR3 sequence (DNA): TGCGCCAGCAGCTTGGTTCCCGGAGGGGGCTACACCTTC. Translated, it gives CASSLVPGGGYTF.

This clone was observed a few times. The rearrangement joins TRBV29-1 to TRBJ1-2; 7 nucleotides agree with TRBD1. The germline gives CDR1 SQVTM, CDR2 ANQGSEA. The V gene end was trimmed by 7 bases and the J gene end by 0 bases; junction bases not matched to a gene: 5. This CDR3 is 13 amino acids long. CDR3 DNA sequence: TGCAGCGCAGGGGACAGCCCTAACTATGGCTACACCTTC. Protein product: CSAGDSPNYGYTF.

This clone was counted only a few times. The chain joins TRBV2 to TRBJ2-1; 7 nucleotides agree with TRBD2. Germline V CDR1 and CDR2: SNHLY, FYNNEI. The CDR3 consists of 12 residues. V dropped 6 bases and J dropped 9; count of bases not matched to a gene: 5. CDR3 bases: TGTGCCAGCAGGTACTCGGGAGGTGAGCAGTTCTTC. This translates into CASRYSGGEQFF.

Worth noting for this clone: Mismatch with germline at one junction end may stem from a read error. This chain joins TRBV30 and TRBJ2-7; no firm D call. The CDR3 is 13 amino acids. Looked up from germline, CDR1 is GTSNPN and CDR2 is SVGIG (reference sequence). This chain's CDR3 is CAWSVAGPARSNF. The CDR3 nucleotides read TGTGCCTGGAGTGTCGCCGGGCCCGCGAGGTCGAACTTC.

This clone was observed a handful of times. The CDR3 nucleotides are TGTGCCAGCAGCTTGGAAGGGACAAGTGTCTACGAGCAGTACTTC. Its protein product is CASSLEGTSVYEQYF. The gene calls are TRBV5-6 and TRBJ2-7; D perhaps matches TRBD1 (6 bases). The CDR3 loop spans 15 amino acids. CDR1 is SGHDT, CDR2 YYEEEE, per germline. V lost 0 bases and J 3 bases, leaving 13 bases between the germline ends.

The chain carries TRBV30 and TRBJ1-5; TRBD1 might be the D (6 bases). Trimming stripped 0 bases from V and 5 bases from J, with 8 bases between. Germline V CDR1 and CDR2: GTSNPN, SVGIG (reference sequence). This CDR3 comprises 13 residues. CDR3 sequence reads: CAWSVQGHQPQHF. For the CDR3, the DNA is TGTGCCTGGAGTGTACAGGGTCATCAGCCCCAGCATTTT.

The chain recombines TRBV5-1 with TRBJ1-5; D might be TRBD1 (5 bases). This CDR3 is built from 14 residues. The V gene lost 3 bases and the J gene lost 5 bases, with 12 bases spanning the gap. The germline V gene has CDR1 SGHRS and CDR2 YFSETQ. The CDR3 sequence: CASSSGLRDQPQHF. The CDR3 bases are TGCGCCAGCAGCTCGGGCCTCAGGGATCAGCCCCAGCATTTT. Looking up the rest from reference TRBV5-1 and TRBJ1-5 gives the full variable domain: KAGVTQTPRYLIKTRGQQVTLSCSPISGHRSVSWYQQTPGQGLQFLFEYFSETQRNKGNFPGRFSGRQFSNSRSEMNVSTLELGDSALYLCASSSGLRDQPQHFGDGTRLSIL.

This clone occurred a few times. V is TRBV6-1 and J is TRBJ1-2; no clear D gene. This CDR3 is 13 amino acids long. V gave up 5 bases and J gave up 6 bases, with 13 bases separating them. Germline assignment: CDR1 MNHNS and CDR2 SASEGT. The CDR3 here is CASSILGRDGYTF. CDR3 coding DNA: TGTGCCAGCAGTATTTTAGGACGTGATGGCTACACCTTC.

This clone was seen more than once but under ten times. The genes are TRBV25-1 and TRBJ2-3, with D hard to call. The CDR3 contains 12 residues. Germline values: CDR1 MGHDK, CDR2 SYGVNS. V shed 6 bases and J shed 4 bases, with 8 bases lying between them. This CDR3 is CASRAPSDTQYF. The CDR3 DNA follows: TGTGCCAGCAGGGCCCCCTCAGATACGCAGTATTTT.

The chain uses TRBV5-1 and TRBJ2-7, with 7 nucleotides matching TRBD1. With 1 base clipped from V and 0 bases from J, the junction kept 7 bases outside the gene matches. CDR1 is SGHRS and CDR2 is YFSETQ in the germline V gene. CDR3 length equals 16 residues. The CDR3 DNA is TGCGCCAGCAGCTTGCTCGCTGGGACAGTCTCCTACGAGCAGTACTTC. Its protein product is CASSLLAGTVSYEQYF.

In nucleotides, the CDR3 is TGTGCCAGCAGTGTAGAGGTTACTGAAGCTTTCTTT. Residues: CASSVEVTEAFF. The rearrangement joins TRBV27 to TRBJ1-1; D is uncertain. V lost 5 bases to trimming and J lost 5 bases, with 9 bases between them. The CDR3 covers 12 residues. Germline assignment: CDR1 MNHEY and CDR2 SMNVEV (reference sequence).

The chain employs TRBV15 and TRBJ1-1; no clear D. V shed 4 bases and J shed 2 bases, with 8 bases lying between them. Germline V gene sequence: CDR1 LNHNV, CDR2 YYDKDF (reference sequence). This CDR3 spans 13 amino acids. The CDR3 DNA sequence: TGTGCCACCAGCAACCGTCGTAACACTGAAGCTTTCTTT. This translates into CATSNRRNTEAFF.

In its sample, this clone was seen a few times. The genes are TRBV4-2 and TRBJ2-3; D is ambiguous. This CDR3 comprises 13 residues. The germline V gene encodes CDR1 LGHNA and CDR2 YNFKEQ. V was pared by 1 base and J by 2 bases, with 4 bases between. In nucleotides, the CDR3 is TGTGCCAGCAGCCAAGCCCCCACAGATACGCAGTATTTT. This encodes CASSQAPTDTQYF.

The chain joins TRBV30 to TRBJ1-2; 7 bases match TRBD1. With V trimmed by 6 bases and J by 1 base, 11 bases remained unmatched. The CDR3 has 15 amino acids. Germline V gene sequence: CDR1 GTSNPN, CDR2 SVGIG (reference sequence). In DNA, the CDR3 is TGTGCCTGCCCTACCCCGGGACAGATTAACTATGGCTACACCTTC. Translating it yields CACPTPGQINYGYTF. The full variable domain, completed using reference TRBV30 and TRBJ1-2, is SQTIHQWPATLVQPVGSPLSLECTVEGTSNPNLYWYRQAAGRGLQLLFYSVGIGQISSEVPQNLSASRPQDRQFILSSKKLLLSDSGFYLCACPTPGQINYGYTFGSGTRLTVV.